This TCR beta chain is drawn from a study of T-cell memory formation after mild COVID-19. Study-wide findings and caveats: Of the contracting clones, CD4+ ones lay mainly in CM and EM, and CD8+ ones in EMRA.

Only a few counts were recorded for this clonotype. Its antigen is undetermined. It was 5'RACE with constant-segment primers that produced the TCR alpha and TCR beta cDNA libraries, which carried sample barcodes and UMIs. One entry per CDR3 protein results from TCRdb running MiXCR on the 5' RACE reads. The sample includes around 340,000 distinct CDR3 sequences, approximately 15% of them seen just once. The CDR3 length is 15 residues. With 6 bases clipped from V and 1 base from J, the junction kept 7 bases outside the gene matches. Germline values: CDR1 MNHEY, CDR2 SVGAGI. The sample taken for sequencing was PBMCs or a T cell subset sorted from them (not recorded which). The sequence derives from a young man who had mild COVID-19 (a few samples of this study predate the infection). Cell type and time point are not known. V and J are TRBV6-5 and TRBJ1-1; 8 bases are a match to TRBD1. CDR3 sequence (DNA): TGTGCCAGCAGCCAAACCGGACAGGGGAACACTGAAGCTTTCTTT. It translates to CASSQTGQGNTEAFF.